The text below deals with one T cell receptor (beta chain). Antigen specificity is unknown. Assay: immunoSEQ multiplex PCR; the TCRdb copy retains only in-frame clones and omits some. Counted here are 150,000 to 180,000 clones, 88% occurring once; the ten biggest clones make up 3% to 3.5%. Germline V gene data show CDR1 as SGHKS and CDR2 as YYEKEE (reference sequence). The CDR3 has 13 residues. V was trimmed by 0 bases and J by 3 bases, leaving 6 bases between them. This entry belongs to a study of T cell responses to AZD1222 COVID-19 vaccine. Across the whole study: Doses given second, at about 4 or about 12 weeks, were pooled. Overall study results and limits: Nearly half of spike-specific TCRs reportedly go after variant regions that carry no mutations. Every sample of the repertoires postdated the peak T cell response.

This TCR was recovered from an adult in good health. The sample consisted of peripheral blood, taken on day 0 of AZD1222 vaccination. The chain carries TRBV5-5 and TRBJ1-2; tentative D call: TRBD1 (5 bases). The chain's CDR3 is CASSLVGDYGYTF. CDR3 bases: TGTGCCAGCAGCTTGGTGGGGGACTATGGCTACACCTTC.